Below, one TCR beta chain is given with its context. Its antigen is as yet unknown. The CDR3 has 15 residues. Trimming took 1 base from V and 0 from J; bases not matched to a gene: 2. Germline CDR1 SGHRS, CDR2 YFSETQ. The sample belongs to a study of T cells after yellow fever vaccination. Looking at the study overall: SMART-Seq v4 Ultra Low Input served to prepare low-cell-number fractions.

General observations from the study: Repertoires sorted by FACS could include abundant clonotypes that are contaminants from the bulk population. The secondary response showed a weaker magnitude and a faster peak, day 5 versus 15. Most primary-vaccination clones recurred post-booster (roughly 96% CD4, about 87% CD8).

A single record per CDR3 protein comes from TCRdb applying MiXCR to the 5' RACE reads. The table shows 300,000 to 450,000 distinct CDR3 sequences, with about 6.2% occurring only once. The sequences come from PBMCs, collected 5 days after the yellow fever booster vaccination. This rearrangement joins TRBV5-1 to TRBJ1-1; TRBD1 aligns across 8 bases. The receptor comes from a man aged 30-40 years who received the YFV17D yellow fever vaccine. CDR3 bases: TGCGCCAGCAGCTTGACAGGGGGGATGAACACTGAAGCTTTCTTT. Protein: CASSLTGGMNTEAFF.